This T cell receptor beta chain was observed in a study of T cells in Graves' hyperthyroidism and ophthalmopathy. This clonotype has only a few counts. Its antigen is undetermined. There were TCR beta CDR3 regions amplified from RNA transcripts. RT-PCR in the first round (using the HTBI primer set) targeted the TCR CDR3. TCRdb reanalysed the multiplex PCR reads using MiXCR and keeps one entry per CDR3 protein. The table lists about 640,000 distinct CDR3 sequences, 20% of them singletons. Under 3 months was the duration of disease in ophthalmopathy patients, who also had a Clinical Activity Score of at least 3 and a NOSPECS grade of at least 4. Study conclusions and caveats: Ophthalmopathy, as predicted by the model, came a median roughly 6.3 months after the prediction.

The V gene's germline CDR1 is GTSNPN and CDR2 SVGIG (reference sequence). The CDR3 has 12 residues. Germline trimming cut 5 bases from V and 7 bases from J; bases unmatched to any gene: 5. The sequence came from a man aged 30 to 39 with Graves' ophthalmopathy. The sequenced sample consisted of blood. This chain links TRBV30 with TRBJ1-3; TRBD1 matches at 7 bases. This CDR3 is CAWGKGANTIYF. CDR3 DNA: TGTGCCTGGGGAAAGGGGGCGAACACCATATATTTT.